This is a list of T cell receptor beta chains from one sample in a study of T cell responses to AZD1222 COVID-19 vaccine. The method was immunoSEQ multiplex PCR; TCRdb's version includes in-frame clones alone and lacks a portion of them. The sample carries about 150,000 clones, roughly 90% recorded once. Specimen: peripheral blood, collected 28 days after the second AZD1222 dose. Every receptor here comes from an adult who received the AZD1222 COVID-19 vaccine. The CDR3 runs from the conserved cysteine through the conserved F or W. The D gene is left open where the match is weak.

j_call d_call v_call cdr3_aa
TRBJ1-1 NA TRBV27 CASSLKQGRSEAFF
TRBJ2-7 NA TRBV2 CASISGTVYEQYF
TRBJ1-4 NA TRBV15 CATSAGANEKLFF
TRBJ1-5 TRBD1 TRBV7-8 CASSPSGQGWQPQHF
TRBJ1-6 NA TRBV9 CASSVGLGTASPLHF
TRBJ1-2 TRBD1 TRBV6-1 CASSEARTGYGYTF
TRBJ1-1 NA TRBV6-6 CASSPAPNTEAFF
TRBJ2-2 NA TRBV5-6 CASSSISLLLNTGELFF
TRBJ2-5 NA TRBV7-9 CASSLGDGQETQYF
TRBJ1-1 NA TRBV7-8 CASSLGRTGIGGTEAFF
TRBJ1-1 TRBD1 TRBV28 CASRGGGNTEAFF
TRBJ1-2 TRBD1 TRBV27 CASSDRGGSYGYTF
TRBJ1-2 NA TRBV3-1/TRBV3-2 CASSQGGYYGYTF